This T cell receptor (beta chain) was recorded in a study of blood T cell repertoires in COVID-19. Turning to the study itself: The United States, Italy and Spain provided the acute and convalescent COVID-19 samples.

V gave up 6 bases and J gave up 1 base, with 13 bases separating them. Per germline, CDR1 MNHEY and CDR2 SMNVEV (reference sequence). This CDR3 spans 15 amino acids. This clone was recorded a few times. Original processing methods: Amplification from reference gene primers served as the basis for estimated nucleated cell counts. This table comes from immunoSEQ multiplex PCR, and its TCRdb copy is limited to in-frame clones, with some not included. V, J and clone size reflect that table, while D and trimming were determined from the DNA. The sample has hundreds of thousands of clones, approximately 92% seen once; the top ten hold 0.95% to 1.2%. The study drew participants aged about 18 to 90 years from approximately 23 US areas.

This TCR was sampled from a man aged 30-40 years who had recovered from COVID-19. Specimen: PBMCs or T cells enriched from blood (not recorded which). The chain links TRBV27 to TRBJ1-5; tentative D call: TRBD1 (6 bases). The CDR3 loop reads CASRITGTSNQPQHF. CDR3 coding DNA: TGTGCCAGCAGGATCACAGGGACGAGCAATCAGCCCCAGCATTTT.